This T cell receptor beta chain was recorded in a study of OX40 agonist ivuxolimab in advanced cancers. A word on this clone: What it binds is unknown.

This table comes from immunoSEQ multiplex PCR, and its TCRdb copy is limited to in-frame clones, with some not included. The sample holds tens of thousands of clones, 90% seen once. V lost 6 bases, J lost 5 bases, and 7 bases lay in between. This CDR3 spans 11 amino acids. Germline CDR1 ENHRY, CDR2 SYGVKD. Regarding the study as a whole: At 0.1 to 3.0 mg/kg and by week 6, clonal expansion occurred in CD4+ and CD8+ blood T cells.

The source is an adult with an advanced solid tumor such as melanoma, head and neck, liver or kidney cancer. Sequences were derived from CD4+ or CD8+ T cells sorted from blood, sampled in a trial of the OX40 agonist ivuxolimab. The chain recombines TRBV10-3 with TRBJ1-1; the D is unclear. The DNA for the CDR3 is TGTGCCATCAGCAAAGGGACTGAAGCTTTCTTT. Its translation is CAISKGTEAFF.